A single sample is the source of the 24 T cell receptor beta chains below, sequenced in a study of T cell repertoires and HLA-DP antigens. These TCRs' antigens remain unknown. Assay used: immunoSEQ multiplex PCR; TCRdb lists only in-frame clones, some missing. The table shows around 100,000 clones, with 92% occurring only once. Sequencing was performed on CD4+ T cells from PBMCs. The receptor set was obtained from a woman aged 18-35 years in good health and CMV-seronegative.

This chain links TRBV5-6 with TRBJ2-5; D is uncertain. V lost 4 bases and J 2 bases, leaving 3 bases between the germline ends. CDR3 length: 11 amino acids. Per germline, CDR1 SGHDT and CDR2 YYEEEE. CDR3 DNA sequence: TGTGCCAGCAGCACACAAGAGACCCAGTACTTC. Residues: CASSTQETQYF.

The rearrangement joins TRBV16 to TRBJ2-1; the match to TRBD2 covers 11 bases. CDR3 size: 17 residues. Germline V gene lookup returns CDR1 KGHSY and CDR2 FQNENV. The junction had 5 bases not matched to a gene; V was cut back by 3 bases and J by 1 base. CDR3: CASSQPIAGGSYNEQFF. The CDR3 region has the DNA TGTGCCAGCAGCCAGCCCATAGCGGGGGGGTCCTACAATGAGCAGTTCTTC.

The V and J genes are TRBV5-4 and TRBJ1-4; D possibly corresponds to TRBD1 (5 bases). The CDR3 extends over 15 amino acids. The V and J ends lost 4 bases and 8 bases respectively, with 18 bases between them. Germline assignment: CDR1 SGHNT and CDR2 YYREEE (reference sequence). This CDR3 is CASSVGGGYFEKLFF. In DNA form, the CDR3 reads TGTGCCAGCAGCGTTGGTGGGGGTTACTTCGAAAAACTGTTTTTT.

The chain joins TRBV27 to TRBJ1-5, with TRBD1 as a possible D gene (6 bases). The germline CDR1 and CDR2 sequences are MNHEY and SMNVEV (reference sequence). This CDR3 is built from 15 residues. V was cut by 4 bases and J by 4 bases, with 14 bases left in between. The CDR3 nucleotides read TGTGCCAGCAGTTATGGGAGGGGGGAAAATCAGCCCCAGCATTTT. Amino acid sequence: CASSYGRGENQPQHF.

The chain links TRBV19 to TRBJ2-5, with 8 nucleotides matching TRBD2. Germline V gene data show CDR1 as LNHDA and CDR2 as SQIVND (reference sequence). Losses at the gene ends were 9 bases for V and 2 bases for J; bases not matched to a gene: 8. The CDR3 has 14 residues. The CDR3 spells CASGGASGQETQYF. In DNA, the CDR3 is TGTGCCAGCGGGGGGGCTAGCGGGCAAGAGACCCAGTACTTC.

This rearrangement joins TRBV11-2 to TRBJ1-5; D not certain. CDR1 is SGHAT and CDR2 is FQNNGV in the germline V gene. This CDR3 region has 13 residues. Trimming cost V 1 base and J 7 bases, with 8 bases left between them. The CDR3: CASSLGRVQPQHF. The CDR3 DNA reads TGTGCCAGCAGCTTAGGGAGGGTACAGCCCCAGCATTTT.

The chain carries TRBV19 and TRBJ1-1; 8 nucleotides agree with TRBD1. V gave up 5 bases and J gave up 0 bases; unmatched junction bases: 5. Germline CDR1 is LNHDA and CDR2 is SQIVND (reference sequence). The CDR3 totals 15 residues. This CDR3 is CASSGQGALNTEAFF. Written as DNA, the CDR3 is TGTGCCAGTAGTGGGCAGGGGGCGTTGAACACTGAAGCTTTCTTT. Full variable domain (remainder filled in from reference TRBV19 and TRBJ1-1): DGGITQSPKYLFRKEGQNVTLSCEQNLNHDAMYWYRQDPGQGLRLIYYSQIVNDFQKGDIAEGYSVSREKKESFPLTVTSAQKNPTAFYLCASSGQGALNTEAFFGQGTRLTVV.

This chain joins TRBV28 and TRBJ1-1; 8 bases map to TRBD1. Germline assignment: CDR1 MDHEN and CDR2 SYDVKM. With V trimmed by 6 bases and J by 0 bases, 9 bases remained unmatched. The CDR3 extends over 16 amino acids. This CDR3 is CASSLRTGTLNTEAFF. The CDR3 nucleotides read TGTGCCAGCAGCCTCCGGACAGGGACTTTGAACACTGAAGCTTTCTTT.

The chain is built from TRBV11-2 and TRBJ2-1, with 7 bases fitting TRBD2. The CDR3 length is 18 residues. The germline CDR1 and CDR2 sequences are SGHAT and FQNNGV. J was trimmed by 0 bases and V by 0 bases; bases with no gene match: 8. The CDR3 spells CASSLDAGAGISYNEQFF. CDR3 bases: TGTGCCAGCAGCTTAGACGCAGGAGCGGGGATCTCCTACAATGAGCAGTTCTTC.

The chain is built from TRBV7-9 and TRBJ1-2; TRBD1 is a possible D gene (5 bases). Deletions cut 0 bases from V and 4 bases from J, with 9 bases between. Germline-derived CDR1 and CDR2 are SEHNR and FQNEAQ (reference sequence). The CDR3 runs to 14 residues. CDR3 protein: CASSLAGALYGYTF. The CDR3 DNA sequence: TGTGCCAGCAGCTTAGCCGGGGCGCTCTATGGCTACACCTTC. The full variable domain, completed using reference TRBV7-9 and TRBJ1-2, is DTGVSQNPRHKITKRGQNVTFRCDPISEHNRLYWYRQTLGQGPEFLTYFQNEAQLEKSRLLSDRFSAERPKGSFSTLEIQRTEQGDSAMYLCASSLAGALYGYTFGSGTRLTVV.

The chain has TRBV28 and TRBJ1-2; D unclear. V lost 3 bases and J 5 bases, leaving 10 bases between the germline ends. In germline, CDR1 is MDHEN, CDR2 SYDVKM. The CDR3 runs to 13 residues. CDR3 protein: CASSFFRDYGYTF. The DNA of the CDR3 is TGTGCCAGCAGTTTCTTTAGGGATTATGGCTACACCTTC.

This clone was detected only once. The CDR3, as DNA: TGTGCCAGCAGCTTAATCCGCAGGGGTTTGGGATCTGGGGCCAACGTCCTGACTTTC. Its protein product is CASSLIRRGLGSGANVLTF. This chain links TRBV11-2 with TRBJ2-6, with D tentatively TRBD1 (6 bases). The CDR3 contains 19 residues. Germline V lookup: CDR1 SGHAT, CDR2 FQNNGV. The V gene lost 2 bases and the J gene lost 1 base, with 18 bases spanning the gap.

The V call is TRBV18, the J call TRBJ1-1, with 10 nucleotides matching TRBD1. V lost 2 bases to trimming and J lost 0 bases; unmatched junction nucleotides: 12. The CDR3 sequence is 19 residues long. The germline gives CDR1 KGHSH, CDR2 LQKENI. The CDR3, as DNA: TGTGCCAGCTCACCAATGACAGGGGGCTTAGGAGGGTTGAACACTGAAGCTTTCTTT. The encoded protein is CASSPMTGGLGGLNTEAFF.

The chain is built from TRBV20-1 and TRBJ2-1, with no clear D. This CDR3 contains 11 residues. Germline CDR1 reads DFQATT; CDR2 reads SNEGSKA (reference sequence). Trimming pared 5 bases from V and 6 bases from J, leaving 8 bases between. CDR3 region: CSALQTNEQFF. The CDR3 DNA is TGCAGTGCTTTACAGACCAATGAGCAGTTCTTC.

This clone is a singleton in its sample. This rearrangement joins TRBV6-5 to TRBJ2-5, with TRBD2 matching 8 bases. The CDR3 length is 15 residues. Germline V gives CDR1 MNHEY, CDR2 SVGAGI. The V segment lost 5 bases and the J segment 0 bases; nucleotides outside the gene matches: 5. The CDR3 nucleotides are TGTGCCAGCAGTCGGCGGGGGGATCACCAAGAGACCCAGTACTTC. It translates to CASSRRGDHQETQYF.

The chain employs TRBV30 and TRBJ2-4, with D uncertain. The CDR3 runs to 15 residues. The ends were cut back, 0 bases at V and 1 base at J, with 10 bases in the middle. CDR1 GTSNPN and CDR2 SVGIG come from the germline V gene (reference sequence). CDR3 nucleotide sequence: TGTGCCTGGAGTGTATCAGGCAGGGCCAAAAACATTCAGTACTTC. This codes for CAWSVSGRAKNIQYF.

V is TRBV28 and J is TRBJ1-3; D unclear. There are 17 residues in the CDR3. Germline values: CDR1 MDHEN, CDR2 SYDVKM. Trimming removed 1 base at V and 1 base at J, with 14 bases between. CDR3: CASSLSAGLVSGNTIYF. DNA for the CDR3: TGTGCCAGCAGTTTATCAGCGGGGTTAGTTTCTGGAAACACCATATATTTT. Full variable domain (remainder filled in from reference TRBV28 and TRBJ1-3): DVKVTQSSRYLVKRTGEKVFLECVQDMDHENMFWYRQDPGLGLRLIYFSYDVKMKEKGDIPEGYSVSREKKERFSLILESASTNQTSMYLCASSLSAGLVSGNTIYFGEGSWLTVV.

The chain's CDR3 is CASSESTRGHSNTEAFF. In DNA, the CDR3 is TGCGCCAGCAGTGAGTCGACGAGGGGACACTCGAACACTGAAGCTTTCTTT. This sequence joins TRBV10-1 and TRBJ1-1, with a weak D call TRBD1 (6 bases). The CDR3 consists of 17 residues. The ends were cut back, 0 bases at V and 1 base at J, with 15 bases in the middle. The V gene's germline CDR1 is WNHNN and CDR2 SYGVQD (reference sequence).

J is TRBJ1-6 and V is TRBV5-1, with D possibly TRBD1 on 6 matching bases. V was pared by 2 bases and J by 7 bases, with 13 bases between. The germline gives CDR1 SGHRS, CDR2 YFSETQ. This CDR3 is built from 15 residues. The CDR3 loop reads CASSLTGIRNSPLHF. The CDR3, as DNA: TGCGCCAGCAGCTTAACAGGGATCCGGAATTCACCCCTCCACTTT.

The chain carries TRBV7-8 and TRBJ2-7, with D perhaps given as TRBD1 or TRBD2 (5 bases each). Germline V gene sequence: CDR1 SGHVS, CDR2 FQNEAQ. The CDR3 sequence is 15 residues long. V lost 5 bases and J 4 bases, leaving 18 bases between the germline ends. The CDR3 loop reads CASSGAASWGYEQYF. The CDR3 DNA sequence: TGTGCCAGCAGCGGTGCGGCAAGCTGGGGGTACGAGCAGTACTTC.

This chain joins TRBV27 and TRBJ1-5; D is uncertain. With 4 bases removed from V and 2 bases from J, the gap between germline ends came to 12 bases. Germline V gene data show CDR1 as MNHEY and CDR2 as SMNVEV (reference sequence). CDR3 length equals 15 residues. The CDR3 region has the DNA TGTGCCAGCAGTTCCCGCGGGTTGGGCAATCAGCCCCAGCATTTT. It encodes CASSSRGLGNQPQHF.

J is TRBJ1-6 and V is TRBV7-2; D remains ambiguous. CDR1 is SGHTA and CDR2 is FQGNSA in the germline V gene. V shed 2 bases and J shed 0 bases, with 8 bases lying between them. This CDR3 spans 16 amino acids. Written as DNA, the CDR3 is TGTGCCAGCAGCTTAATGGAGAGCTCCTATAATTCACCCCTCCACTTT. Residues: CASSLMESSYNSPLHF. Looking up the rest from reference TRBV7-2 and TRBJ1-6 gives the full variable domain: GAGVSQSPSNKVTEKGKDVELRCDPISGHTALYWYRQSLGQGLEFLIYFQGNSAPDKSGLPSDRFSAERTGGSVSTLTIQRTQQEDSAVYLCASSLMESSYNSPLHFGNGTRLTVT.

The CDR3 sequence is CASSSRAGEAVRQETQYF. CDR3 nucleotides: TGCGCCAGCAGCTCACGAGCGGGAGAGGCGGTGCGGCAAGAGACCCAGTACTTC. The chain carries TRBV5-1 and TRBJ2-5, with 8 bases aligning to TRBD2. Germline V gene sequence: CDR1 SGHRS, CDR2 YFSETQ. CDR3 length: 18 amino acids. The V and J ends lost 3 bases and 2 bases, in that order; junction bases with no gene match: 15.

This chain uses TRBV19 with TRBJ1-4; a weak D match, TRBD1 (5 bases). Germline CDR1 is LNHDA and CDR2 is SQIVND (reference sequence). The CDR3 is 16 amino acids. V dropped 4 bases and J dropped 5 bases, with 17 bases sitting between them. The CDR3 region has the DNA TGTGCCAGTAGTACCACAGCGGCGGGGGGAAATGAAAAACTGTTTTTT. Translating it yields CASSTTAAGGNEKLFF.